Listed here is a single T cell receptor beta chain. Its antigen is unidentified. Germline CDR1 reads SGHTA; CDR2 reads FQGTGA. The CDR3 runs to 13 residues. V lost 0 bases to trimming and J lost 6 bases; unmatched junction nucleotides: 0. This entry is derived from a study of cytomegalovirus exposure and HLA in healthy donors. The PCR employed 60 Vbeta primers together with 13 Jbeta primers. TCRdb's table, derived via immunoSEQ multiplex PCR, lists solely in-frame clones and lacks some. The sample has some 100,000 clones; 73% are singletons. Regarding the study as a whole: In a later analysis, V- and J-gene trimming of beta chains associated with a DCLRE1C missense variant, replicated independently. Later, an analysis found that common viral pathogens appeared to be linked with several of the most significant clusters.

This clonotype was obtained from a man aged 35-49 years in good health and CMV-seronegative. Material: PBMCs. The V gene is TRBV7-3, the J gene TRBJ1-2; TRBD1 agrees at 8 bases. The CDR3 reads CASSLTDRDGYTF. Written as DNA, the CDR3 is TGTGCCAGCAGCTTAACGGACAGGGATGGCTACACCTTC.